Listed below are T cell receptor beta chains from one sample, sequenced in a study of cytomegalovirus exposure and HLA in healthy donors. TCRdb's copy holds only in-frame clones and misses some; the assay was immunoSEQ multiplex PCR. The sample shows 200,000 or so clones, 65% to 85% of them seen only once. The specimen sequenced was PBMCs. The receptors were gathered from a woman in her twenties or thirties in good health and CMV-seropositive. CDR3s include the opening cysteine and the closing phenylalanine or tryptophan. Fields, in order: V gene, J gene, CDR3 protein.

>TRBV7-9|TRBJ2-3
CASSLGGRSTDTQYF
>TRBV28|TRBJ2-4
CASSVTLFTGNIQYF
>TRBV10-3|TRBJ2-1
CAISDLGQGYNEQFF
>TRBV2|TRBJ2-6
CASSDAAGANVLTF
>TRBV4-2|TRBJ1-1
CASSQVPQGPEAFF
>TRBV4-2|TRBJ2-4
CASSQDLRGGGGNIQYF
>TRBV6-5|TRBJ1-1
CASINTVEAFF
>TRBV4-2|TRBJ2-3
CASSQVPLTSGGPDTQYF
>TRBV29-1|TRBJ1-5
CSVATGSNQPQHF
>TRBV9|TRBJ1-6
CASSAGGTGDSPLHF
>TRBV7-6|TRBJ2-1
CASSPTSWGRTDNEQFF
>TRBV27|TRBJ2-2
CASSSTSGRAGTGELFF